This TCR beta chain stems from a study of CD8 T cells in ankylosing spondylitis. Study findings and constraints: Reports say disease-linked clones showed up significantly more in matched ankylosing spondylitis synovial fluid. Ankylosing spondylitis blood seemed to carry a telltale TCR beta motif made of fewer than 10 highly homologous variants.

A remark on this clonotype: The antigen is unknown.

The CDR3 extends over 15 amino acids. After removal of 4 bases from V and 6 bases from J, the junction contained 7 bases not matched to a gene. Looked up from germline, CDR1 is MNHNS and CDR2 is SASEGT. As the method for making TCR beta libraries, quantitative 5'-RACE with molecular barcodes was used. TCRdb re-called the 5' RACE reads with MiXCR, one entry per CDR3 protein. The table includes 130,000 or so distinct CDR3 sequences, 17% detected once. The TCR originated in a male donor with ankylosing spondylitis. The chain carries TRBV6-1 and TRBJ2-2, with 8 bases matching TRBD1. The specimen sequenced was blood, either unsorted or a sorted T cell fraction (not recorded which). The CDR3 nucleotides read TGTGCCAGCAGTGCGGGACAGGATTATGCCGGGGAGCTGTTTTTT. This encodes CASSAGQDYAGELFF.